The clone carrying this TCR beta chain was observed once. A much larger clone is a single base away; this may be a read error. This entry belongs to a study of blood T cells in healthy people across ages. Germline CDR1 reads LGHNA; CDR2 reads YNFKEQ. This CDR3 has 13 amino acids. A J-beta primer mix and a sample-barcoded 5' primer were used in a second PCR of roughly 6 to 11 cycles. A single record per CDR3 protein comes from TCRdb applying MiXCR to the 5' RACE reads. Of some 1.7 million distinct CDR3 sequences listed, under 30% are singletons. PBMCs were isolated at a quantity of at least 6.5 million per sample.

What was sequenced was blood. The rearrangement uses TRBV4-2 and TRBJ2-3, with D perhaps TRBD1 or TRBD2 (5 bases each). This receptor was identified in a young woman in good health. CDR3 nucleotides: TGTGCCAGCAGCCAGAGAGGGGCAGATGCGCAGTATTTT. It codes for CASSQRGADAQYF.